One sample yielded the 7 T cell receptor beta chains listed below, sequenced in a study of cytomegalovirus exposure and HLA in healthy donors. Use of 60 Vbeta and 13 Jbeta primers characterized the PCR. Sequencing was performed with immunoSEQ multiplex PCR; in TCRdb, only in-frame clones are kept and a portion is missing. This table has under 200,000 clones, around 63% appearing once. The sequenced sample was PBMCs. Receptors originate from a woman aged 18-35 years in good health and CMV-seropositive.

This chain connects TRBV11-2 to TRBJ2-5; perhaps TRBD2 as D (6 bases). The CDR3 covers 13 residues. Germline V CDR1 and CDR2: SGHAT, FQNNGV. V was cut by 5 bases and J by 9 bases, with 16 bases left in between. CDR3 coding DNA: TGTGCCAGCAGCCGATGGGTCGGAGGGGCCCAGTACTTC. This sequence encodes CASSRWVGGAQYF.

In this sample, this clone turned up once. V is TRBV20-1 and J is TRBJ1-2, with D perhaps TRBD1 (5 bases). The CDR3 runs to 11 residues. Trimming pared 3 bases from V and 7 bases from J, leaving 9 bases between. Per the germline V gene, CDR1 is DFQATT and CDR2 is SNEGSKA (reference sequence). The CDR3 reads CSASQGFGYTF. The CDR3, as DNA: TGCAGTGCTAGTCAGGGATTTGGCTACACCTTC.

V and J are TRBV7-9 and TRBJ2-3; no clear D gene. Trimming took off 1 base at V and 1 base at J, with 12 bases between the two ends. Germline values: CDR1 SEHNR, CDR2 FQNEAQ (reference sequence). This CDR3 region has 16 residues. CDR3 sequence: CASSLGVRPGTDTQYF. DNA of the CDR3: TGTGCCAGCAGCTTAGGCGTCAGGCCGGGCACAGATACGCAGTATTTT.

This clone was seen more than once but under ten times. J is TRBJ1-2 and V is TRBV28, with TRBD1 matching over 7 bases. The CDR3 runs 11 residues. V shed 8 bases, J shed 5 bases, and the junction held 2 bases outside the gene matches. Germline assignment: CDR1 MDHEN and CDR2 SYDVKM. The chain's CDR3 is CASGTEYGYTF. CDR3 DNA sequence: TGTGCCAGCGGGACAGAGTATGGCTACACCTTC.

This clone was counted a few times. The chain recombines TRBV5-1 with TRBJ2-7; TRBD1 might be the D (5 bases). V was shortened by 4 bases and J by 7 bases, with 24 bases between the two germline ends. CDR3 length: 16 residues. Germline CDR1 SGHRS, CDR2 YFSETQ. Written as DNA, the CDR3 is TGCGCCAGCAGCAATTACAGGTCTTCGCTTTTGTCGGAGCAGTACTTC. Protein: CASSNYRSSLLSEQYF.

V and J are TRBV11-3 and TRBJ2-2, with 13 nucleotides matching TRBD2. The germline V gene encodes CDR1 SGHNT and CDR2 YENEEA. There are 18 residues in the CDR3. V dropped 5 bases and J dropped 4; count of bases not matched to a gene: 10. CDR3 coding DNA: TGTGCCAGCAGCCCGTACAAGGGACTAGCGGGACCCACCGGGGAGCTGTTTTTT. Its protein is CASSPYKGLAGPTGELFF.

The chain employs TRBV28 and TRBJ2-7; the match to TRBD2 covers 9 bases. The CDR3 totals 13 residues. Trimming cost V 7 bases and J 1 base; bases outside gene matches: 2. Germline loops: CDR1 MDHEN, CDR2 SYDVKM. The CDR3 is CASNLAGSYEQYF. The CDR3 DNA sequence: TGTGCCAGCAATCTAGCGGGATCCTACGAGCAGTACTTC.